The T cell receptor beta chain described here comes from a study of T-cell memory formation after mild COVID-19. Overall study: TCR clusters were largely donor specific.

In TCRdb, the 5' RACE reads were re-called with MiXCR into one record per CDR3 protein. This table holds about 350,000 distinct CDR3 sequences, roughly 13% found once. Points from the study as a whole: Prior to infection, memory already included some responding clones, suggesting cross-reactive memory joined. Second-wave clones that peaked on day 37 lacked confirmed SARS-CoV-2 specificity.

This clonotype has only a few counts. Its target is not known. Germline V gene data show CDR1 as LGHNA and CDR2 as YSLEER. V dropped 3 bases and J dropped 6; count of bases not matched to a gene: 10. The CDR3 has 17 residues. Sequenced sample: PBMCs or a T cell subset sorted from them (not recorded which). The sequence was obtained from a man aged 18 to 30 who had mild COVID-19 (a few samples of this study predate the infection). Cell type and time point are not known. This chain links TRBV4-3 with TRBJ2-2; TRBD1 matches at 10 bases. CDR3 bases: TGCGCCAGCAGCCAGATTTTCGGGACAGGGGTTGCCGGGGAGCTGTTTTTT. Translating gives CASSQIFGTGVAGELFF.